This is a list of T cell receptor beta chains from one sample in a study of pediatric ulcerative colitis. The data were produced by immunoSEQ multiplex PCR, yet TCRdb's version contains in-frame clones alone and is incomplete. The sample shows 25,000 to 35,000 clones, roughly four fifths of them seen only once. The sequenced sample consisted of blood. These TCRs come from a boy aged 5 to 17 with severe ulcerative colitis. The CDR3 runs from the conserved cysteine through the conserved F or W.

CDR3 protein: CAPGLAYEQYF
V gene: TRBV5-5

CDR3 protein: CATSQGRSDGYTF
V gene: TRBV15

CDR3 protein: CASRAANQPQHF
V gene: TRBV2

CDR3 protein: CASSLGGNIQYF
V gene: TRBV11-2

CDR3 protein: CASKTGLGEQFF
V gene: TRBV5-1

CDR3 protein: CASSSFGDGNEKLFF
V gene: TRBV27

CDR3 protein: CASSGTWTGGDTEAFF
V gene: TRBV19

CDR3 protein: CASRTRGGGVQPQHF
V gene: TRBV2

CDR3 protein: CASSHRDGMNSPLHF
V gene: TRBV4-1

CDR3 protein: CASSFRGQGSDIQYF
V gene: TRBV19

CDR3 protein: CASRGRLYGYTF
V gene: TRBV6-5

CDR3 protein: CASSLEARADYGYTF
V gene: TRBV5-1

CDR3 protein: CASSQEQALKDEKLFF
V gene: TRBV4-2

CDR3 protein: CASSQYGTDTQYF
V gene: TRBV4-3

CDR3 protein: CASSSSRNYGYTF
V gene: TRBV7-2

CDR3 protein: CASSPIRGFNEKLFF
V gene: TRBV18

CDR3 protein: CASGMGGTTDTQYF
V gene: TRBV6-5

CDR3 protein: CASSPWGHWTAFF
V gene: TRBV14

CDR3 protein: CASSPSGPRAPYEQYF
V gene: TRBV18

CDR3 protein: CASKNGLTNTEAFF
V gene: TRBV7-9

CDR3 protein: CASSADSSNQPQHF
V gene: TRBV6-6

CDR3 protein: CASSPQNYEQYF
V gene: TRBV6-5

CDR3 protein: CASSARTFTDTQYF
V gene: TRBV7-9

CDR3 protein: CASTTGLAGGPDTQYF
V gene: TRBV5-4